This T cell receptor beta chain appears in the sequencing data of a study of shared clonotypes between healthy human individuals. Study in general: CD4 naive cells filled three plates per donor, CD4 memory three, CD8 naive two and CD8 memory one.

This clone was seen a few times. The V gene lost 4 bases and the J gene lost 0 bases, with 13 bases spanning the gap. The CDR3 runs 15 residues. Germline CDR1 reads MNHEY; CDR2 reads SMNVEV (reference sequence). Repertoires were generated with immunoSEQ multiplex PCR, while TCRdb's copy carries only in-frame clones and drops some. The sample carries hundreds of thousands of clones, 96% recorded once. The CD4+ fraction was divided into a CD45RA+ naive subset and a CD45RA-negative memory subset. This sequence joins TRBV27 and TRBJ2-7, with a possible D match to TRBD1 (6 bases). This receptor was taken from a woman aged 25 to 39 in good health. The specimen sequenced was naive CD4+ T cells sorted from blood. Subset given: CD45RA+ positively selected. CDR3: CASSSRQVPSYEQYF. The CDR3 DNA is TGTGCCAGCAGTTCTCGACAGGTTCCCTCCTACGAGCAGTACTTC.